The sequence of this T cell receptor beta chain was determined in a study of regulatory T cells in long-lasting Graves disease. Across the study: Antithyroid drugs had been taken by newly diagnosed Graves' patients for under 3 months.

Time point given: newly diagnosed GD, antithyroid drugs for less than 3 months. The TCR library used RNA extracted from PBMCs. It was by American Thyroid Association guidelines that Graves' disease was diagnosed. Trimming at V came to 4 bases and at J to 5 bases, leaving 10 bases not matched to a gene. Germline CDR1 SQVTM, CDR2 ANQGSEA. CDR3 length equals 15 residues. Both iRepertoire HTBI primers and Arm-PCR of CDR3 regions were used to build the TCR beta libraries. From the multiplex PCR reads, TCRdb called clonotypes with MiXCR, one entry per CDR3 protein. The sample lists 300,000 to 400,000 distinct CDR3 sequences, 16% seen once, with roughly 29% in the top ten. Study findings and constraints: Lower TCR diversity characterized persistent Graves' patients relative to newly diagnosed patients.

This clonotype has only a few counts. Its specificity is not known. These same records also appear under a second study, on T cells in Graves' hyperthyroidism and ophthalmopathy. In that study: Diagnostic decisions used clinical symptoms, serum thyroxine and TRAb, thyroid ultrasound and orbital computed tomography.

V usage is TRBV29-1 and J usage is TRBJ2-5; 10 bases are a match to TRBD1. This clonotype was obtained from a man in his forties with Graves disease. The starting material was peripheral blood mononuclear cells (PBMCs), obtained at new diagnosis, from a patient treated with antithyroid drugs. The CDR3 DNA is TGCAGCGTTGTTGGACAGGGGGGAATCGACGAGACCCAGTACTTC. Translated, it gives CSVVGQGGIDETQYF. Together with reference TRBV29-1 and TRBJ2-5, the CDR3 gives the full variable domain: SAVISQKPSRDICQRGTSLTIQCQVDSQVTMMFWYRQQPGQSLTLIATANQGSEATYESGFVIDKFPISRPNLTFSTLTVSNMSPEDSSIYLCSVVGQGGIDETQYFGPGTRLLVL.